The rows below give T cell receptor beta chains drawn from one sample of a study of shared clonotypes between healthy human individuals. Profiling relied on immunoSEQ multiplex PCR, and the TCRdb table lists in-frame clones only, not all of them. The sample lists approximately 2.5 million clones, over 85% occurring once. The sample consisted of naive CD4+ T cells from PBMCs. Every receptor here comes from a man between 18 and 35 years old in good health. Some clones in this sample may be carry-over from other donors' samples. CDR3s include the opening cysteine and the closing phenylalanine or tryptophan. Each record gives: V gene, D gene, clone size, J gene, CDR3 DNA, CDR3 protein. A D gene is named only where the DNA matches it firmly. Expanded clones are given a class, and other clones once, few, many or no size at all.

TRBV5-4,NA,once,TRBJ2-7,TGTGCCAGCAGCCGAGGCACCTTAGTGCCCCTGGGAGAGCAGTACTTC,CASSRGTLVPLGEQYF
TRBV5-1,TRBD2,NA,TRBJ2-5,TGCGCCAGCAGCTTGGCCCCGGGGCGGGAGTTAGAGACCCAGTACTTC,CASSLAPGRELETQYF
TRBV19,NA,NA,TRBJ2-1,TGTGCCAGTAGTAGGCCCCCGGACTCGAGCTCCTACAATGAGCAGTTCTTC,CASSRPPDSSSYNEQFF
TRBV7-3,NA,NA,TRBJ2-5,TGTGCCAGCAGCTCGCCTGCTGGGACCCAGTACTTC,CASSSPAGTQYF
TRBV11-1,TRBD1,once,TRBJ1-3,TGTGCCAGCAGCCCACCCGGAGGACAGGGGCTCGGAAACACCATATATTTT,CASSPPGGQGLGNTIYF
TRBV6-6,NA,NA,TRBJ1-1,TGTGCCAGCAGTAGCCGACAGGTCGCTGAAGCTTTCTTT,CASSSRQVAEAFF
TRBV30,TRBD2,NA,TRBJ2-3,TGTGCCTGGAGTCGGCTAGCGGGAGCAGATACGCAGTATTTT,CAWSRLAGADTQYF
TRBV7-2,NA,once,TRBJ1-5,TGTGCCAGCAGCTTAACGCAGGGCACCAATCAGCCCCAGCATTTT,CASSLTQGTNQPQHF
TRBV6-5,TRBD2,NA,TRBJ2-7,TGTGCCAGCAGTTACGGACTAGTCCACGAGCAGTACTTC,CASSYGLVHEQYF
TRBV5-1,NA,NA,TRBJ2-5,TGCGCCAGCAGCTCAACAGGGTGGGAGACCCAGTACTTC,CASSSTGWETQYF
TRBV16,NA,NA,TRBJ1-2,TGTGCCAGCAGCCAATCTAGGACACCCGATGGCTACACCTTC,CASSQSRTPDGYTF
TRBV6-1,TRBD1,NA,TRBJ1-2,TGTGCCAGCAGAGAAGGGGACAGTCGGACCTACTATGGCTACACCTTC,CASREGDSRTYYGYTF
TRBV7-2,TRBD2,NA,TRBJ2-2,TGTGCCAGCAGCTACGCTAGCGGGAGGGCCTCCGGGGAGCTGTTTTTT,CASSYASGRASGELFF
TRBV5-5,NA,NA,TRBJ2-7,TGTGCCAGCAGCCTCCACTTCGACGAGCAGTACTTC,CASSLHFDEQYF
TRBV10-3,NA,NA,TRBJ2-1,TGTGCCATCAGTGATACGGTCGCCTCCTACAATGAGCAGTTCTTC,CAISDTVASYNEQFF
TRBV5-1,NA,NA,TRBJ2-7,TGCGCCAGCAGCTCTCAGCTCACCCCTAGCTCCTACGAGCAGTACTTC,CASSSQLTPSSYEQYF
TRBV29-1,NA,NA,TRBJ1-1,TGCAGCGTTGAGGGATTGCTGGCGAACACTGAAGCTTTCTTT,CSVEGLLANTEAFF
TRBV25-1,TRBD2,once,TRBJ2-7,TGTGCCAGCAGGGGGGGGTCCGTGGGGCCGACCTTCTACGAGCAGTACTTC,CASRGGSVGPTFYEQYF
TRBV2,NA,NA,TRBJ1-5,TGTGCCAGCAGTGTTCTCAGCGCCAATCAGCCCCAGCATTTT,CASSVLSANQPQHF
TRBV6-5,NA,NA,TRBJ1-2,TGTGCCAGCAGTTACCAGGGGACCTACACCTTC,CASSYQGTYTF
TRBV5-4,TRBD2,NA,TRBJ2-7,TGTGCCAGCAGCTTGGTTCTGGCCGGGGGGTCCTACGAGCAGTACTTC,CASSLVLAGGSYEQYF
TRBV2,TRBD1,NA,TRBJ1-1,TGTGCCAGCAGTCGGGACAGCGGCGAGGCTGAAGCTTTCTTT,CASSRDSGEAEAFF
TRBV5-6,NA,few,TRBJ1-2,TGTGCCAGCAGCTTGGTACTTCTCAGGGGCTACACCTTC,CASSLVLLRGYTF
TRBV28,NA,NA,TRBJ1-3,TGTGCCAGCAGTTCCCCAGCAGGTTCATTTGGAAACACCATATATTTT,CASSSPAGSFGNTIYF
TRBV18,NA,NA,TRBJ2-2,TGTGCCAGCTCACCGGTCCGGGGATCGAACACCGGGGAGCTGTTTTTT,CASSPVRGSNTGELFF
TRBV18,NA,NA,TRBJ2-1,TGTGCCAGCCAGACGATTAATGAGCAGTTCTTC,CASQTINEQFF
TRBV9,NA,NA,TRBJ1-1,TGTGCCAGCAGCCCCGGGGGAGGTCTTGAAGCTTTCTTT,CASSPGGGLEAFF
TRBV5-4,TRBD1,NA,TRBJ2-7,TGTGCCAGCAGCCCCCGACAGGGGGCGGACTCCTACGAGCAGTACTTC,CASSPRQGADSYEQYF
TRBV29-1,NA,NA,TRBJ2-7,TGCAGCGTTGAAGATCCCGGCGAGCAGTACTTC,CSVEDPGEQYF
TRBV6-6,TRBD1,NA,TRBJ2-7,TGTGCCACCTCAACAGGGGGATCCTACGAGCAGTACTTC,CATSTGGSYEQYF
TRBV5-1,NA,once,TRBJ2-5,TGCGCCAGCAGCCAACTAGAATGGGAAGAGACCCAGTACTTC,CASSQLEWEETQYF
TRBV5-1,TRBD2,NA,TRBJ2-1,TGCGCCAGCAGCGCGTCTTGGGGGAGGGCCTTCAATGAGCAGTTCTTC,CASSASWGRAFNEQFF
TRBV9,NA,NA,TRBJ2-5,TGTGCCAGCAGCACGGGAGCCCTAGGGGGAGAGACCCAGTACTTC,CASSTGALGGETQYF
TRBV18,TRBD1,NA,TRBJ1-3,TGTGCCAGCTCACCCGCGGCAGGGGGCGGAAACACCATATATTTT,CASSPAAGGGNTIYF
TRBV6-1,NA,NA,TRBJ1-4,TGTGCCAGCAGAAGAGAGTGGGCAACTAATGAAAAACTGTTTTTT,CASRREWATNEKLFF
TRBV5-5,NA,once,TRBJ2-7,TGTGCCAGCAGCTACGGGACCCTCCTCTACGAGCAGTACTTC,CASSYGTLLYEQYF
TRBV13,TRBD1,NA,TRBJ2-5,TGTGCCAGCAGCCTTCCGGGACAGGGGGCAGAGACCCAGTACTTC,CASSLPGQGAETQYF
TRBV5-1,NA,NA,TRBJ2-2,TGCGCCAGCAGTCCATTTAAGACGGGTGGCGAAGGGGAGCTGTTTTTT,CASSPFKTGGEGELFF
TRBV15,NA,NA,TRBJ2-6,TGTGCCACCAGCTTGGGGGGCTCTGGGGCCAACGTCCTGACTTTC,CATSLGGSGANVLTF
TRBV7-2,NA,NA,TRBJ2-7,TGTGCCAGCAGCTTAATTTCGCAGGGCTCCTACGAGCAGTACTTC,CASSLISQGSYEQYF